The 26 T cell receptor beta chains in this list originate from one sample, sequenced in a study of blood T cell repertoires in COVID-19. Generated by immunoSEQ multiplex PCR, the TCRdb table keeps only in-frame clones and is missing some. The profile shows about 400,000 clones, about 85% of them singletons. Sequences were obtained from PBMCs or T cells enriched from blood (not recorded which). Receptors originate from a young woman with acute COVID-19.

The chain employs TRBV11-2 and TRBJ2-7; TRBD1 aligns across 8 bases. Germline CDR1 is SGHAT and CDR2 is FQNNGV. V shed 2 bases, J shed 2 bases, and the junction held 8 bases outside the gene matches. The CDR3 has 16 residues. Here the CDR3 reads CASSLTDREETYEQYF. CDR3 DNA sequence: TGTGCCAGCAGCTTAACGGACAGGGAGGAAACCTACGAGCAGTACTTC.

A few counts support this clone. This chain joins TRBV10-3 and TRBJ1-1, with 9 bases matching TRBD1. CDR1 ENHRY and CDR2 SYGVKD come from the germline V gene. V dropped 4 bases and J dropped 1; count of bases not matched to a gene: 1. CDR3 length: 14 residues. The CDR3 spells CAISGQGGNTEAFF. DNA of the CDR3: TGTGCCATCAGTGGACAGGGGGGGAACACTGAAGCTTTCTTT.

The J gene is TRBJ1-6, the V gene TRBV28; 10 bases align to TRBD1. Germline values: CDR1 MDHEN, CDR2 SYDVKM. The length of the CDR3 is 15 residues. J was trimmed by 10 bases and V by 7 bases; bases with no gene match: 10. Here the CDR3 reads CASMTGGALPSPLHF. The CDR3 coding sequence is TGTGCCAGCATGACAGGGGGCGCACTCCCCTCACCCCTCCACTTT.

The CDR3 protein is CASSLGLGTSDDTQYF. CDR3 DNA sequence: TGTGCCAGCAGCTTAGGCCTAGGGACTAGTGATGATACGCAGTATTTT. The chain joins TRBV11-3 to TRBJ2-3, with 8 bases lining up with TRBD2. After removal of 1 base from V and 6 bases from J, the junction contained 9 bases not matched to a gene. The CDR3 loop spans 16 amino acids. Germline V gene lookup returns CDR1 SGHNT and CDR2 YENEEA. Using reference TRBV11-3 and TRBJ2-3 for the parts outside the CDR3, the full variable domain is EAGVVQSPRYKIIEKKQPVAFWCNPISGHNTLYWYLQNLGQGPELLIRYENEEAVDDSQLPKDRFSAERLKGVDSTLKIQPAELGDSAVYLCASSLGLGTSDDTQYFGPGTRLTVL.

This rearrangement joins TRBV4-1 to TRBJ2-3; weak D call: TRBD1 (6 bases). Germline V gives CDR1 MGHRA, CDR2 YSYEKL. The CDR3 spans 14 residues. Trimming took off 5 bases at V and 5 bases at J, with 14 bases between the two ends. This chain's CDR3 is CASSYPGHQDTQYF. CDR3 nucleotide sequence: TGCGCCAGCAGCTACCCGGGACACCAAGATACGCAGTATTTT.

This chain connects TRBV13 to TRBJ2-2; 9 bases align to TRBD2. The CDR3 runs to 15 residues. The ends lost 8 bases at V and 1 base at J; junction bases unmatched: 5. CDR1 is PRHDT and CDR2 is FYEKMQ in the germline V gene (reference sequence). The CDR3 is CASYRTSVNTGELFF. CDR3 DNA sequence: TGTGCCAGCTACCGGACTAGCGTGAACACCGGGGAGCTGTTTTTT.

The chain carries TRBV13 and TRBJ1-6; 8 bases are shared with TRBD1. This CDR3 has 16 residues. Trimming cost V 1 base and J 7 bases; bases outside gene matches: 6. CDR1 and CDR2 (germline): PRHDT, FYEKMQ (reference sequence). In DNA, the CDR3 is TGTGCCAGCAGCTTAGCTTCCGGACAGGGAAATTCACCCCTCCACTTT. Its translation: CASSLASGQGNSPLHF.

The chain joins TRBV7-9 to TRBJ2-1; TRBD1 is a possible D gene (5 bases). The CDR3 spans 16 residues. Germline CDR1 SEHNR, CDR2 FQNEAQ (reference sequence). V dropped 5 bases and J dropped 3 bases, with 17 bases sitting between them. The CDR3 here is CASSRDRALFYNEQFF. The CDR3 coding sequence is TGTGCCAGCAGCCGCGACAGAGCCCTCTTCTACAATGAGCAGTTCTTC.

This chain joins TRBV7-9 and TRBJ2-3; D possibly corresponds to TRBD1 (5 bases). CDR3 length: 14 residues. Germline V gives CDR1 SEHNR, CDR2 FQNEAQ (reference sequence). Trimming left V 6 bases short and J 2 bases short, with 12 bases between. The CDR3 bases are TGTGCCAGCAGGCTTACAGGCCCCACAGATACGCAGTATTTT. It yields the protein CASRLTGPTDTQYF.

The V gene is TRBV5-1, the J gene TRBJ2-4; 9 bases are a match to TRBD1. The CDR3 runs to 15 residues. The germline CDR1 and CDR2 sequences are SGHRS and YFSETQ. With 5 bases clipped from V and 6 bases from J, the junction kept 9 bases outside the gene matches. The CDR3 is CASRVGQGRVNIQYF. The CDR3 DNA reads TGCGCCAGCAGAGTAGGACAGGGGAGGGTAAACATTCAGTACTTC.

V gene TRBV19 combines with J gene TRBJ1-1, with D uncertain. Germline values: CDR1 LNHDA, CDR2 SQIVND (reference sequence). V was pared by 2 bases and J by 6 bases, with 10 bases between. The CDR3 length is 13 residues. CDR3 sequence reads: CASSIRGTSEAFF. For the CDR3, the DNA is TGTGCCAGTAGTATACGGGGAACGTCTGAAGCTTTCTTT.

The V gene is TRBV9, the J gene TRBJ2-1, with TRBD1 matching over 12 bases. Germline V gene data show CDR1 as SGDLS and CDR2 as YYNGEE. The length of the CDR3 is 21 residues. Trimming cost V 1 base and J 6 bases; bases outside gene matches: 20. DNA for the CDR3: TGTGCCAGCAGCGTACGTAGAGGGTACGGGGACAGGGGGCTTTTTTTCAATGAGCAGTTCTTC. This sequence encodes CASSVRRGYGDRGLFFNEQFF.

In nucleotides, the CDR3 is TGTGCCAGCAGCTTCGGGACTAATGGCTACACCTTC. Amino acids: CASSFGTNGYTF. This sequence joins TRBV5-4 and TRBJ1-2; D may be TRBD1 (5 bases). CDR1 SGHNT and CDR2 YYREEE come from the germline V gene (reference sequence). Trimming shortened V by 2 bases and J by 6 bases, and 8 bases separated the two germline ends. This CDR3 is 12 amino acids long.

The chain employs TRBV3-1 (or the pseudogene TRBV3-2) and TRBJ1-2; D unclear. The CDR3 has 13 amino acids. Germline V gene sequence: CDR1 LGHDT, CDR2 YNNKEL (reference sequence). V was shortened by 4 bases and J by 8 bases, with 14 bases between the two germline ends. CDR3 amino acids: CASSLGGVRGYTF. The CDR3 nucleotides are TGTGCCAGCAGCCTGGGCGGGGTGAGAGGCTACACCTTC.

The chain employs TRBV5-1 and TRBJ2-7, with D possibly matching TRBD1 (6 bases). Germline V gene sequence: CDR1 SGHRS, CDR2 YFSETQ. Trimming removed 4 bases from V and 3 bases from J, with 11 bases in between. The CDR3 has 13 amino acids. CDR3 amino acids: CASSLGASYEQYF. Written as DNA, the CDR3 is TGCGCCAGCAGCCTGGGGGCGAGCTACGAGCAGTACTTC.

The chain is built from TRBV7-8 and TRBJ2-3, with 7 positions matching TRBD2. V trimming: 3 bases; J trimming: 1 base; junction bases outside the gene matches: 7. Looked up from germline, CDR1 is SGHVS and CDR2 is FQNEAQ. The CDR3 spans 16 residues. As DNA, the CDR3 is TGTGCCAGCAGCTTTCGGGTGACTAGCCGCACAGATACGCAGTATTTT. Its translation is CASSFRVTSRTDTQYF.

This chain links TRBV28 with TRBJ1-3; D remains ambiguous. The germline V gene encodes CDR1 MDHEN and CDR2 SYDVKM. The CDR3 runs 14 residues. V dropped 5 bases and J dropped 1 base, with 9 bases sitting between them. DNA for the CDR3: TGTGCCAGCAGTACTATACAATCTGGAAACACCATATATTTT. It specifies CASSTIQSGNTIYF.

The V and J genes are TRBV18 and TRBJ1-3; D is perhaps TRBD1 (5 bases). Between the trimmed V and J ends, which lost 1 base and 8 bases, there was a span of 9 bases. The germline V gene encodes CDR1 KGHSH and CDR2 LQKENI. This CDR3 has 13 residues. The CDR3 DNA sequence: TGTGCCAGCTCACCACAAGTAGGGGACACCATATATTTT. Protein: CASSPQVGDTIYF. The full variable domain, rest sourced from reference TRBV18 and TRBJ1-3, is NAGVMQNPRHLVRRRGQEARLRCSPMKGHSHVYWYRQLPEEGLKFMVYLQKENIIDESGMPKERFSAEFPKEGPSILRIQQVVRGDSAAYFCASSPQVGDTIYFGEGSWLTVV.

This clone has just a few counts. The rearrangement uses TRBV2 and TRBJ2-7; 10 bases match TRBD1. The CDR3 covers 14 residues. The J segment lost 5 bases and the V segment lost 7 bases, leaving 8 bases of the junction unmatched. Germline-derived CDR1 and CDR2 are SNHLY and FYNNEI. The CDR3 is CASTPRQGAHEQYF. The CDR3 bases are TGTGCCAGCACACCAAGACAGGGGGCCCACGAGCAGTACTTC. The whole variable domain, filled in from reference TRBV2 and TRBJ2-7, reads EPEVTQTPSHQVTQMGQEVILRCVPISNHLYFYWYRQILGQKVEFLVSFYNNEISEKSEIFDDQFSVERPDGSNFTLKIRSTKLEDSAMYFCASTPRQGAHEQYFGPGTRLTVT.

The chain links TRBV5-1 to TRBJ2-1, with a possible D match to TRBD1 (6 bases). Germline loops: CDR1 SGHRS, CDR2 YFSETQ. V lost 4 bases and J lost 8, with 13 bases in between. The CDR3 is 13 amino acids. In nucleotides, the CDR3 is TGCGCCAGCAGCGGAGAGCAGGGGTATGAGCAGTTCTTC. Protein: CASSGEQGYEQFF.

This rearrangement joins TRBV5-4 to TRBJ2-1; weak D call: TRBD2 (6 bases). The germline V and J ends were trimmed by 4 bases and 4 bases, with 18 bases remaining between them. Germline V lookup: CDR1 SGHNT, CDR2 YYREEE (reference sequence). The CDR3 covers 16 residues. The CDR3, as DNA: TGTGCCAGCAGCCGCTCCGGGGGAAGCCTGTACAATGAGCAGTTCTTC. Translated: CASSRSGGSLYNEQFF.

CDR3 sequence: CAWSGTGVYEQYF. CDR3 sequence (DNA): TGTGCCTGGAGCGGGACAGGGGTCTACGAGCAGTACTTC. The chain employs TRBV30 and TRBJ2-7; 10 positions match TRBD1. The CDR3 has 13 residues. Germline V CDR1 and CDR2: GTSNPN, SVGIG (reference sequence). V was pared by 3 bases and J by 3 bases, with 2 bases of the junction left unmatched.

This rearrangement joins TRBV9 to TRBJ2-7, with TRBD1 as a possible D gene (7 bases). Germline lookup yields CDR1 SGDLS and CDR2 YYNGEE. With 4 bases removed from V and 3 bases from J, the gap between germline ends came to 14 bases. The CDR3 spans 14 residues. CDR3 in amino acids: CASSPGDSNYEQYF. The CDR3 nucleotides read TGTGCCAGCAGCCCGGGGGACAGCAACTACGAGCAGTACTTC.

This clone was seen a single time. The chain is built from TRBV19 and TRBJ2-5; 11 bases are a match to TRBD1. The CDR3 runs to 16 residues. The trim removed 7 bases at V and 4 bases at J, leaving 11 bases unmatched. Germline V gene data show CDR1 as LNHDA and CDR2 as SQIVND (reference sequence). Here the CDR3 reads CASTPLGTGGIETQYF. CDR3 DNA sequence: TGTGCCAGTACCCCCCTTGGGACAGGGGGTATAGAGACCCAGTACTTC. Drawing the rest from reference TRBV19 and TRBJ2-5, the complete variable domain is DGGITQSPKYLFRKEGQNVTLSCEQNLNHDAMYWYRQDPGQGLRLIYYSQIVNDFQKGDIAEGYSVSREKKESFPLTVTSAQKNPTAFYLCASTPLGTGGIETQYFGPGTRLLVL.

V and J are TRBV28 and TRBJ1-4; the D gene is possibly TRBD1 (6 bases). Trimming left V 2 bases short and J 5 bases short, with 6 bases between. CDR3 size: 13 residues. Germline V gene sequence: CDR1 MDHEN, CDR2 SYDVKM. Written as DNA, the CDR3 is TGTGCCAGCAGTTTAAGGGGGAATGAAAAACTGTTTTTT. It encodes CASSLRGNEKLFF.

The V gene is TRBV2, the J gene TRBJ1-2, with D unresolved. The CDR3 totals 10 residues. Germline CDR1 reads SNHLY; CDR2 reads FYNNEI. The germline V and J ends were trimmed by 10 bases and 5 bases, with 8 bases remaining between them. The CDR3 spells CATRGYGYTF. The DNA for the CDR3 is TGTGCCACCCGGGGATATGGCTACACCTTC.